The T cell receptor beta chain under discussion was sequenced for a study of cytomegalovirus exposure and HLA in healthy donors. About this clone: Its target is not known.

PCR amplification relied on 60 Vbeta primers (plus 13 Jbeta primers). Method: immunoSEQ multiplex PCR; TCRdb's copy keeps in-frame clones and lacks some. The table lists about 190,000 clones, approximately 84% of them singletons. Findings of the study overall: Later analysis showed most CMV-associated TCR beta chains appearing HLA-restricted.

The origin of this receptor is a woman between 25 and 40 years old in good health and CMV-seropositive. The specimen was PBMCs.

The CDR3 sequence is CASSTSGGGGYEQYF. CDR3 DNA sequence: TGCGCCAGCTCGACGAGCGGGGGAGGGGGCTACGAGCAGTACTTC. The chain joins TRBV5-1 to TRBJ2-5, with TRBD2 matching 8 bases. The J call is doubtful: the DNA matches TRBJ2-7 better. In germline, CDR1 is SGHRS, CDR2 YFSETQ. CDR3 length: 15 residues.